The subject of this entry is one T cell receptor (beta chain). Its antigen is not identified. This record comes from a study of T cell responses to AZD1222 COVID-19 vaccine. Study findings and constraints: Spike-specific TCR breadth and depth grew following two AZD1222 doses. Donors skewed white British and female; clonal diversity was possibly underestimated.

Using immunoSEQ multiplex PCR, the repertoire was profiled, and TCRdb retains in-frame clones only, with some absent. The repertoire holds about 69,000 clones, with 80% to 90% as singletons. The germline CDR1 and CDR2 sequences are LGHDT and YNNKEL (reference sequence). The CDR3 consists of 15 residues. V shed 7 bases and J 4 bases; nucleotides not matched to a gene: 7. The V gene is TRBV3-1 (or the pseudogene TRBV3-2), the J gene TRBJ2-1; TRBD2 matches 10 bases. This TCR was recovered from an adult in good health. The material sequenced was peripheral blood, taken on day 0 of AZD1222 vaccination. The CDR3 region is CASTTSGRGYNEQFF. Here the CDR3 DNA reads TGTGCCAGCACTACAAGCGGGAGGGGTTACAATGAGCAGTTCTTC.